The rows below give T cell receptor beta chains drawn from one sample of a study of shared clonotypes between healthy human individuals. TCRdb's table, derived via immunoSEQ multiplex PCR, lists solely in-frame clones and lacks some. The repertoire holds some 1 million clones, with around 75% as singletons. The source material was memory CD4+ T cells sorted from blood. All receptors derive from a man between 18 and 35 years old in good health. The CDR3 runs from the conserved cysteine through the conserved F or W. The order of the fields is V gene, clone size, CDR3 length, D gene, J gene, CDR3 DNA, CDR3 protein. The D gene is left open where the match is weak. Clone size is stated in some rows and not others, as once, few, many or a class when expanded.

>TRBV18|.|15|.|TRBJ1-3
TGTGCCAGCTCACCGGGACCCTCCTCTGGAAACACCATATATTTT
CASSPGPSSGNTIYF
>TRBV5-1|.|16|.|TRBJ1-2
TGCGCCAGCAGCTTGACCGGGGACGGAGAGGGATATGGCTACACCTTC
CASSLTGDGEGYGYTF
>TRBV30|.|13|.|TRBJ1-4
TGTGCCTGGAGTGTACTTAACAATGAAAAACTGTTTTTT
CAWSVLNNEKLFF
>TRBV18|.|14|.|TRBJ1-2
TGTGCCAGCTCACCGTCGGGCCTCGACGGTGGCTACACCTTC
CASSPSGLDGGYTF
>TRBV5-1|once|18|TRBD1|TRBJ1-2
TGCGCCAGCAGCTTGGTCGGGACAGGGAAGATGGGAAGCTATGGCTACACCTTC
CASSLVGTGKMGSYGYTF
>TRBV7-8|.|13|.|TRBJ2-7
TGTGCCAGCAGCCGGGGGCCCCACGGCGAGCAGTACTTC
CASSRGPHGEQYF
>TRBV5-4|.|14|TRBD1|TRBJ1-1
TGTGCCAGCAGATCCGCCGGGACAGGGGGCGAAGCTTTCTTT
CASRSAGTGGEAFF
>TRBV30|.|13|TRBD1|TRBJ1-6
TGTGCCTGGAGTGTAGACAGGGGACCACCCCTCCACTTT
CAWSVDRGPPLHF
>TRBV6-6|.|15|TRBD1|TRBJ2-7
TGTGCCAGCAGCCCTGGGACAGGTCTCCGGGGTGAGCAGTACTTC
CASSPGTGLRGEQYF
>TRBV5-1|.|15|TRBD1|TRBJ1-6
TGCGCCAGCAGCTCTCCGGGACAGGGTCACTCACCCCTCCACTTT
CASSSPGQGHSPLHF
>TRBV7-6|.|12|.|TRBJ1-2
TGTGCCAGCAGCTTAGACTCCGGTGGCTACACCTTC
CASSLDSGGYTF
>TRBV14|.|14|.|TRBJ2-7
TGTGCCAGCAGCCAAAGCCAGCTCTCCTACGAGCAGTACTTC
CASSQSQLSYEQYF
>TRBV4-1|.|16|.|TRBJ1-5
TGCGCCAGCAGCCAATTCGCGGGGCCCGCAAATCAGCCCCAGCATTTT
CASSQFAGPANQPQHF
>TRBV6-5|.|12|.|TRBJ1-6
TGTGCCAGCAGCTTACGGGGTTCACCCCTCCACTTT
CASSLRGSPLHF
>TRBV7-8|few|15|TRBD2|TRBJ2-7
TGTGCCAGCAGCTTAGAGGCTAGCGGGGCCCTCCGGCAGTACTTC
CASSLEASGALRQYF
>TRBV5-4|.|15|TRBD1|TRBJ2-7
TGTGCCAGCAGCTTAGGGGGCCCAAGCTCCTACGAGCAGTACTTC
CASSLGGPSSYEQYF
>TRBV7-9|.|15|TRBD2|TRBJ2-7
TGTGCCAGCAGCCTCCGGACTAGCGGGAACTACGAGCAGTACTTC
CASSLRTSGNYEQYF
>TRBV7-3|.|14|.|TRBJ2-3
TGTGCCAGCAGCTTAGGGGCTGCAAGCGATACGCAGTATTTT
CASSLGAASDTQYF
>TRBV9|once|15|.|TRBJ2-3
TGTGCCAGCAGCCGGACAGTGGGCAGCACAGATACGCAGTATTTT
CASSRTVGSTDTQYF
>TRBV28|.|13|TRBD1|TRBJ2-5
TGTGCCAGCCAGATGGGACAGGGGGGTCCCCAGTACTTC
CASQMGQGGPQYF
>TRBV10-1|.|14|TRBD2|TRBJ2-7
TGCGCCAGCAATCCAGCGGGAGTGTCCGACGAGCAGTACTTC
CASNPAGVSDEQYF
>TRBV4-3|.|14|.|TRBJ2-2
TGCGCCAGCAGCCTTGGACGCTTGTCCGGGGAGCTGTTTTTT
CASSLGRLSGELFF
>TRBV9|.|12|.|TRBJ1-1
TGTGCCAGCAGCGTAGGCCAAGGAGAAGCTTTCTTT
CASSVGQGEAFF
>TRBV16|few|13|.|TRBJ2-7
TGTGCCAGCAGCCCCTCGACAGCCTTCAAGCAGTACTTC
CASSPSTAFKQYF
>TRBV27|few|13|.|TRBJ1-2
TGTGCCAGCAGTTTTGGGGGGATTGGGGGCTACACCTTC
CASSFGGIGGYTF
>TRBV7-2|.|14|TRBD1|TRBJ2-5
TGTGCCAGCAGCACCCGACAGGGCCAAGAGACCCAGTACTTC
CASSTRQGQETQYF
>TRBV4-3|.|14|.|TRBJ2-5
TGCGCCAGCAGCCCCCAACGGGGGAAAGAGACCCAGTACTTC
CASSPQRGKETQYF
>TRBV5-5|.|14|TRBD2|TRBJ2-5
TGTGCCAGCATCAGAGGGAGGGCCCAAGAGACCCAGTACTTC
CASIRGRAQETQYF
>TRBV5-5|.|13|TRBD1|TRBJ1-4
TGTGCCAGCAGCTCCCTCGGGACAGGCCCCGGGGCTTTT
CASSSLGTGPGAF
>TRBV4-3|.|15|TRBD1|TRBJ2-7
TGCGCCAGCAGCCACTCCGGGACAGGGACGTACGAGCAGTACTTC
CASSHSGTGTYEQYF
>TRBV2|.|13|.|TRBJ1-4
TGTGCCAGCAGTGAGCAGCGGGGAGAAAAACTGTTTTTT
CASSEQRGEKLFF
>TRBV6-5|few|14|.|TRBJ2-5
TGTGCCAGCAGATACATCGGGCCCGGAGAGACCCAGTACTTC
CASRYIGPGETQYF
>TRBV28|few|13|.|TRBJ2-7
TGTGCCAGCAGTCAGATAAACTCCTACGAGCAGTACTTC
CASSQINSYEQYF
>TRBV7-9|.|14|.|TRBJ2-6
TGTGCCAGCAGCCTCCCTTCTGGGGCCAACGTCCTGACTTTC
CASSLPSGANVLTF
>TRBV19|once|15|TRBD2|TRBJ2-5
TGTGCCAGTAGTATAGGTAGCGGGGGATTCGGGACCCAGTACTTC
CASSIGSGGFGTQYF
>TRBV10-3|.|15|TRBD2|TRBJ2-3
TGTGCCATCAGTGCACTAGCGGTGGCCACAGATACGCAGTATTTT
CAISALAVATDTQYF
>TRBV6-5|once|14|.|TRBJ2-7
TGTGCCAGCAGTTACTCTCCACGCTCCTACGAGCAGTACTTC
CASSYSPRSYEQYF
>TRBV6-6|.|14|.|TRBJ1-4
TGTGCCAGCAGTCCGCTTAGGGGTTATGAAAAACTGTTTTTT
CASSPLRGYEKLFF